This TCR beta chain was recovered during a study of radiotherapy plus CTLA-4 blockade in lung cancer (dated by TCRdb to 2016 to 2019). Study-level background: Objective responses occurred in 18% of enrolled patients, and around 30% achieved disease control.

What the work shows at the level of the full study, not this receptor alone: After treatment with radiotherapy and ipilimumab, TCR clones that originated in tumors expanded in peripheral blood. The strongest predictors of response, as reported, were early dynamic changes in blood T cell clones along with a rise in serum interferon-beta after radiation.

This clone was seen only a few times. Its specific antigen is unknown. Base qualities are not at hand, and no much larger clone is one base apart. In this study, focal radiation therapy paired with CTLA-4 blockade (ipilimumab) was tested in patients who had chemo-refractory metastatic non-small-cell lung cancer. Receptor amplification or capture employed the immunoSEQ multiplex PCR assay. In TCRdb, the immuneACCESS table is reduced to in-frame sequences with V and J assigned. These tables do not hold every clone; where another copy was compared, an unresolved V gene accounts for under half, and the others remain unexplained. Here the sample has roughly 42,000 clones; roughly 60% occur a single time. The top ten clonotypes cover approximately 17% of the sample. The sequence came from a human donor with non-small cell lung cancer who had a partial response to radiotherapy plus ipilimumab. The source material was peripheral blood, sampled from a patient treated with radiotherapy plus ipilimumab.

CDR3 loop: CASSTTTGENQPQHF. At the DNA level, the sequence is TGTGCCAGCAGCACGACCACAGGGGAAAATCAGCCCCAGCATTTT. The chain joins TRBV7-2 to TRBJ1-5, and 7 junction bases match TRBD1. CDR1 and CDR2 are read off the germline V gene as SGHTA and FQGNSA. V is pruned by 5 bases and J by 4 bases, leaving 8 bases of the junction without a gene match. There are 15 amino acids in the CDR3, from cysteine to phenylalanine inclusive. Of all the DNA, just the CDR3 is kept, 45 bases in frame from base 1.